This is a list of T cell receptor beta chains from one sample in a study of a mutant IDH1 vaccine in newly diagnosed glioma. These receptors lack a known antigen. Only in-frame clones appear in the TCRdb table, and some are missing; sequencing was by immunoSEQ multiplex PCR. The table has about 24,000 clones, 82% seen once; the top ten hold over 3%. The sample in question was PBMCs, obtained from a glioma patient whose treatment included an IDH1 peptide vaccine. Source of these receptors: a man between 40 and 49 years old with glioma. Some clones in this sample may be carry-over from other donors' samples. CDR3s include the opening cysteine and the closing phenylalanine or tryptophan. Clone size is shown for a subset of rows, as once, few, many or a class of expanded clone.

>TRBV18|-
CASSRQGYEQYF
>TRBV29-1|-
CSAGQGSEQYF
>TRBV5-1|once
CASSFTGGYGYTF
>TRBV30|-
CAWSVEETQYF
>TRBV29-1|-
CSDGLAGRYTEAFF
>TRBV28|once
CASNPAGDRASLSNTGELFF
>TRBV30|-
CAWSVGLGSTNTGELFF
>TRBV5-8|-
CASSLGGRRNEQFF
>TRBV7-2|-
CASSLVSGPFGGYTF
>TRBV5-4|-
CASSTLGETQYF
>TRBV6-4|-
CASSPPRVIGSYEQYF
>TRBV4-1|few
CASSQAGNGLADPSAQFF
>TRBV14|-
CASSSQGVMNTEAFF
>TRBV7-9|-
CASSLGYSNYEQYF
>TRBV30|-
CAWGMTDYEQYF
>TRBV4-1|-
CATKGRTEAFF
>TRBV29-1|few
CSVTGGTEAFF
>TRBV20-1|few
CSAWGSEKLFF
>TRBV30|-
CAWSVLRGDNEQFF
>TRBV18|-
CASSPIQDSPVLNTEAFF
>TRBV5-5|-
CASSPETGGVGYTF
>TRBV6-1|-
CASSEARLKSETQYF
>TRBV29-1|-
CSVELPGTEAFF
>TRBV6-5|-
CASSRGSPDTQYF
>TRBV19|few
CASSTGTGTEAFF
>TRBV9|-
CASSRTPRREQYF
>TRBV5-1|-
CASSFRPPAGEKLFF
>TRBV20-1|-
CSATEFGYTF
>TRBV11-2|once
CASSLERGYTF
>TRBV6-5|-
CASRAGFKDEQYF
>TRBV5-6|-
CASSLWDRVRDEQYF
>TRBV7-6|-
CASSQTVGGAPYGYTF
>TRBV4-2|-
CASSLRQDRGNTIYF
>TRBV11-2|-
CASSPRARGEETQYF